A single T cell receptor beta chain is shown here with its context. What antigen it recognizes has not been identified. No per-base quality is available; no much larger clone lies one base away. The TCR beta CDR3 regions were amplified from RNA transcripts. The TCR CDR3 was subjected to a first round of RT-PCR using the HTBI primer set and the Qiagen OneStep RT-PCR kit. Libraries were constructed in a second round of multiplex PCR, after which size selection and purification were carried out. Libraries were sequenced paired-end with 100 bp reads on an Illumina HiSeq2000. The study's processing was this. SOAPnuke was used to process the raw data, removing reads that contained adapters or uncalled bases, had a mean Phred below 15, or lacked an exact match to the constant primer or identifier. COPE v1.2.5 was used to merge the high-quality paired reads, and each unique nucleotide sequence was defined as a clonotype. Clonotypes were aligned to IMGT TRBV, TRBD and TRBJ reference segments using MiTCR v1.1. Analysis was restricted to V-J combinations with a frequency above 0.0001, which covered 99.2% of repertoires. A TCS score was defined as the ratio of F50 (clonal expansion) to E x V (chaos), with BLOSUM62-based TCRdist applied between CDR3 peptides within each V-J. Welch's t-statistics and random forest reduced fewer than 600 V-J features to fewer than 15, which were used in a naive Bayes classifier (R e1071). The public sequencing data were trimmed at Q25 with fastp and processed into clonotypes with MiXCR by TCRdb, which kept only in-frame beta chains. Merged by CDR3 protein, the rows form single entries marked with the most common genes and DNA. The V and J calls, along with clone size, are taken from TCRdb and not from the paper's own processing. This sample gives hundreds of thousands of distinct CDR3 sequences in total; about 45% of them show up just once. 8.2% of the sample is taken by the ten largest.

Graves' hyperthyroidism was defined as stable when no progression to ophthalmopathy occurred over 18 months of follow-up. The hyperthyroidism patients were between 18 and 65 years old and newly diagnosed, with a disease duration of less than 2 months. Patients with uncontrolled infections, other autoimmune diseases, pregnancy or lactation were excluded. Diagnoses were based on clinical symptoms, serum thyroxine and TRAb, thyroid ultrasound and orbital computed tomography. Total RNA was extracted with Trizol reagent, and quality was checked on an Agilent 2100 Bioanalyzer. CDR1 is given as ENHRY and CDR2 as SYGVKD, both from the germline V gene. V is clipped by 0 bases and J by 1 base, and the sequence between their germline boundaries is 18 bases long. Taken from cysteine to phenylalanine, the CDR3 has 18 residues. Only CDR3 DNA remains: 54 bases, in frame from the first base. These data come from a study of T cells in Graves' hyperthyroidism and ophthalmopathy (dated by TCRdb to 2018 to 2020). In the study overall: A discovery cohort of 95 to 100 patients, roughly 43 with Graves' ophthalmopathy and 55 to 65 with stable Graves' hyperthyroidism, was used to find distinguishing TCR V-J signatures. Prospective prediction of ophthalmopathy was tested in an independent validation cohort of approximately 19 hyperthyroidism patients and 15 to 17 patients who later progressed to ophthalmopathy. For training and testing, the 100 or so patients in the discovery cohort were randomly divided in a 7:3 ratio. Thyroid tissue and blood T-cell repertoires from about six Graves' hyperthyroidism patients were also compared in the study. After sampling, hyperthyroidism patients received methimazole starting at 30 mg daily, and ophthalmopathy patients received high-dose intravenous methylprednisolone. TCR Vbeta CDR3 sequencing of 120 to 150 peripheral blood samples (43 ophthalmopathy, approximately 80 hyperthyroidism and some 17 progressor patients) is reported in the paper. What the work shows at the level of the full study, not this receptor alone: During validation, the model predicted progression to ophthalmopathy a median of approximately 7 months ahead of onset, with almost 71% sensitivity and 72% to 85% specificity. Most expanded thyroid clonotypes (frequency above 0.001) were also found in blood, which suggests that blood repertoires may mirror thyroid immune responses. In cross-validation, a model built on a 13 V-J signature told ophthalmopathy apart from stable hyperthyroidism with over 85% sensitivity and 81% to 82% specificity, and in testing the same model reached 80%/75%. Sample size was not statistically predetermined, and blinding of investigators to group allocation was not performed.

The V and J segments used are TRBV10-3 and TRBJ1-1, with an unclear D gene assignment. Source material: peripheral blood or thyroid tissue (not recorded which). The clonotype originates from a woman in her late teens or twenties with Graves' hyperthyroidism. Donor details come from another sample of the same person, matched by shared clones. The nucleotides read TGTGCCATCAGTGAGTCCCCGTTCCGGCGCCCTGGGAACACTGAAGCTTTCTTT. This is translated as CAISESPFRRPGNTEAFF.